Below, 23 T cell receptor beta chains from the same sample are listed, as sequenced in a study of blood T cell repertoires in COVID-19. Method: immunoSEQ multiplex PCR; TCRdb's copy keeps in-frame clones and lacks some. The sample contains about 140,000 clones, almost 80% of which appear only once. Material for sequencing was PBMCs or T cells enriched from blood (not recorded which). Every receptor here comes from a woman in her forties or fifties who had recovered from COVID-19.

V is TRBV30 and J is TRBJ2-7, with TRBD1 matching 7 bases. CDR3 length: 12 amino acids. Per the germline V gene, CDR1 is GTSNPN and CDR2 is SVGIG (reference sequence). After removal of 3 bases from V and 6 bases from J, the junction contained 5 bases not matched to a gene. CDR3 residues: CAWRMGQREQYF. CDR3 in DNA: TGTGCCTGGAGGATGGGACAGCGCGAGCAGTACTTC.

The V gene is TRBV3-1 (or the pseudogene TRBV3-2), the J gene TRBJ1-3; D is possibly TRBD1 (5 bases). V shed 4 bases and J shed 2 bases, with 12 bases lying between them. This CDR3 has 15 amino acids. Germline V gene lookup returns CDR1 LGHDT and CDR2 YNNKEL (reference sequence). CDR3 sequence: CASSLATGAGNTIYF. The CDR3 DNA reads as TGTGCCAGCAGCCTAGCGACGGGGGCTGGAAACACCATATATTTT.

The chain uses TRBV11-2 and TRBJ1-6; TRBD1 agrees at 7 bases. CDR1 is SGHAT and CDR2 is FQNNGV in the germline V gene. This CDR3 is built from 16 residues. V was clipped by 3 bases and J by 9 bases; unmatched bases: 11. CDR3 nucleotides: TGTGCCAGCAGCTTCCACTTCGGCGAGGGGGCTTCACCCCTCCACTTT. Translation: CASSFHFGEGASPLHF. The full variable domain, with the rest looked up from reference TRBV11-2 and TRBJ1-6, is EAGVAQSPRYKIIEKRQSVAFWCNPISGHATLYWYQQILGQGPKLLIQFQNNGVVDDSQLPKDRFSAERLKGVDSTLKIQPAKLEDSAVYLCASSFHFGEGASPLHFGNGTRLTVT.

This clone has a handful of counts. The chain couples TRBV27 to TRBJ1-6, with D possibly matching TRBD1 (5 bases). The germline gives CDR1 MNHEY, CDR2 SMNVEV (reference sequence). The CDR3 runs 14 residues. The V end was cut by 0 bases, the J end by 9 bases, with 9 bases between. The chain's CDR3 is CASSLSEQASPLHF. CDR3 DNA sequence: TGTGCCAGCAGTTTATCAGAACAGGCTTCACCCCTCCACTTT.

The chain joins TRBV11-3 to TRBJ2-1; tentative D call: TRBD1 (6 bases). Trimming cost V 1 base and J 9 bases, with 10 bases left between them. The CDR3 loop spans 13 amino acids. Germline V gene lookup returns CDR1 SGHNT and CDR2 YENEEA. The CDR3 DNA is TGTGCCAGCAGCTTAGGGGGGCGAAGTGAGCAGTTCTTC. The encoded protein is CASSLGGRSEQFF.

The CDR3 sequence is CASSEAVRASTEAFF. The CDR3 DNA reads TGTGCCAGCAGTGAAGCTGTCAGGGCCAGCACTGAAGCTTTCTTT. The rearrangement joins TRBV6-1 to TRBJ1-1; a weak D match, TRBD1 (5 bases). Trimming cost V 0 bases and J 4 bases, with 12 bases left between them. The CDR3 is made up of 15 amino acids. Germline V gene sequence: CDR1 MNHNS, CDR2 SASEGT.

In its sample, this clone was seen a few times. The chain joins TRBV3-1 (or the pseudogene TRBV3-2) to TRBJ2-7; 10 bases match TRBD2. V shed 3 bases and J 2 bases; nucleotides not matched to a gene: 7. Per the germline V gene, CDR1 is LGHDT and CDR2 is YNNKEL (reference sequence). The CDR3 totals 16 residues. CDR3 DNA: TGTGCCAGCAGCCATGCACTAGCGGGAACGACCTACGAGCAGTACTTC. This translates into CASSHALAGTTYEQYF.

The CDR3 loop is CASSLGEGDGYTF. The DNA for the CDR3 is TGTGCCAGCAGCTTAGGGGAAGGGGATGGCTACACCTTC. The V and J genes are TRBV7-6 and TRBJ1-2; weak D call: TRBD1 (5 bases). The CDR3 spans 13 residues. Germline V gene sequence: CDR1 SGHVS, CDR2 FNYEAQ. V gave up 1 base and J gave up 6 bases, with 9 bases separating them. Filled out from reference TRBV7-6 and TRBJ1-2, the complete variable domain reads GAGVSQSPRYKVTKRGQDVALRCDPISGHVSLYWYRQALGQGPEFLTYFNYEAQQDKSGLPNDRFSAERPEGSISTLTIQRTEQRDSAMYRCASSLGEGDGYTFGSGTRLTVV.

This rearrangement joins TRBV21-1 to TRBJ2-1; the table's TRBD1 call for D was not verified on the DNA. TRBV21-1 is listed as a pseudogene. This CDR3 has 14 amino acids. The CDR3 sequence: CASSSRDRGIEQFF. CDR3 coding DNA: TGTGCCAGCAGCTCCCGGGACAGGGGAATCGAGCAGTTCTTC.

In this sample, this clone turned up once. V usage is TRBV4-1 and J usage is TRBJ1-2, with a tentative D call TRBD1 (5 bases). The germline V gene has CDR1 MGHRA and CDR2 YSYEKL. The V and J ends lost 2 bases and 3 bases respectively, with 10 bases between them. The CDR3 is 14 amino acids. In DNA form, the CDR3 reads TGCGCCAGCAGCCAAACAGGCGTTGACTATGGCTACACCTTC. As protein: CASSQTGVDYGYTF.

The V and J genes are TRBV6-2 or TRBV6-3 and TRBJ1-3; the D is unclear. V shed 4 bases and J shed 8 bases, with 15 bases lying between them. Germline V gene data show CDR1 as MNHEY and CDR2 as SVGEGT. The CDR3 consists of 14 residues. Written as DNA, the CDR3 is TGTGCCAGCAGTTCTGCAGAGAGACGGGACACCATATATTTT. This encodes CASSSAERRDTIYF.

This clone was picked up one time. The rearrangement links TRBV4-1 to TRBJ2-7; no clear D gene. CDR1 is MGHRA, CDR2 YSYEKL, per germline. Trimming removed 0 bases at V and 5 bases at J, with 5 bases between. This CDR3 comprises 12 residues. CDR3 in DNA: TGCGCCAGCAGCCAAGATCCAAACGAGCAGTACTTC. Encoded protein: CASSQDPNEQYF.

The chain links TRBV11-3 to TRBJ1-2; the D gene is possibly TRBD1 (6 bases). CDR1 SGHNT and CDR2 YENEEA come from the germline V gene. This CDR3 spans 14 amino acids. Trimming removed 5 bases from V and 4 bases from J, with 14 bases in between. DNA for the CDR3: TGTGCCAGCAGCACCACCGGGACAATCTATGGCTACACCTTC. This sequence encodes CASSTTGTIYGYTF.

The chain uses TRBV6-2 or TRBV6-3 and TRBJ2-5; 13 nucleotides match TRBD2. Germline assignment: CDR1 MNHEY and CDR2 SVGEGT. J gave up 0 bases and V 5 bases, and 9 bases lay outside the gene matches. This CDR3 is built from 18 residues. CDR3 DNA sequence: TGTGCCAGCAGTCGCGGACTAGCGGGGGCCTCGTACCAAGAGACCCAGTACTTC. Translation: CASSRGLAGASYQETQYF.

V is TRBV5-4 and J is TRBJ1-2; 8 positions match TRBD1. The germline V gene encodes CDR1 SGHNT and CDR2 YYREEE (reference sequence). J gave up 2 bases and V 5 bases, and 5 bases lay outside the gene matches. This CDR3 comprises 14 residues. In DNA, the CDR3 is TGTGCCAGCAGTCCAGGGGGCCCCAACTATGGCTACACCTTC. Amino acids: CASSPGGPNYGYTF.

The chain employs TRBV27 and TRBJ2-5; D might be TRBD2 (7 bases). The V gene lost 1 base and the J gene lost 4 bases, with 13 bases spanning the gap. The CDR3 consists of 15 residues. Looked up from germline, CDR1 is MNHEY and CDR2 is SMNVEV (reference sequence). CDR3 loop: CASSLFRGARETQYF. The CDR3 DNA is TGTGCCAGCAGTTTATTTCGGGGGGCGAGAGAGACCCAGTACTTC.

The V and J genes are TRBV11-3 and TRBJ2-7; D possibly corresponds to TRBD2 (7 bases). The CDR3 covers 14 residues. Germline V gene lookup returns CDR1 SGHNT and CDR2 YENEEA. V lost 2 bases and J lost 3, with 11 bases in between. The CDR3 DNA is TGTGCCAGCAGCTTACGGGGGGCGAGCTACGAGCAGTACTTC. This codes for CASSLRGASYEQYF.

J is TRBJ1-2 and V is TRBV5-8; D is unresolved. This CDR3 has 14 residues. Trimming pared 3 bases from V and 4 bases from J, leaving 13 bases between. The V gene's germline CDR1 is SGHTS and CDR2 YDEGEE. CDR3 DNA: TGTGCCAGCAGCTCCCCGCCCGCGTTCTATGGCTACACCTTC. Translated: CASSSPPAFYGYTF.

This clone was seen more than once but under ten times. This chain connects TRBV9 to TRBJ2-7, with 8 bases aligning to TRBD1. The CDR3 loop spans 15 amino acids. Germline values: CDR1 SGDLS, CDR2 YYNGEE. After removal of 0 bases from V and 4 bases from J, the junction contained 6 bases not matched to a gene. For the CDR3, the DNA is TGTGCCAGCAGCGTAGGAGACAGGGGCCAATACGAGCAGTACTTC. Protein sequence: CASSVGDRGQYEQYF.

V gene TRBV7-6 combines with J gene TRBJ2-2; possible D gene TRBD2, 5 bases. Germline V gene data show CDR1 as SGHVS and CDR2 as FNYEAQ. The CDR3 is 13 amino acids. Trimming took 2 bases from V and 12 from J, leaving 13 bases between them. CDR3 residues: CASSLLGSVKLFF. The CDR3 DNA follows: TGTGCCAGCAGCTTACTGGGTAGCGTTAAGCTGTTTTTT.

This clone came up a few times. The same CDR3 also results from other DNA sequences found in this sample. The gene calls are TRBV5-1 and TRBJ1-1; D gene unclear. Germline CDR1 is SGHRS and CDR2 is YFSETQ. V was trimmed by 4 bases and J by 1 base, leaving 14 bases between them. The CDR3 consists of 15 residues. CDR3 DNA sequence: TGCGCCAGCAGCCCACTGGGAGGACCGAACACTGAAGCTTTCTTT. Residues: CASSPLGGPNTEAFF. The entire variable domain, with the rest obtained from reference TRBV5-1 and TRBJ1-1, is as follows: KAGVTQTPRYLIKTRGQQVTLSCSPISGHRSVSWYQQTPGQGLQFLFEYFSETQRNKGNFPGRFSGRQFSNSRSEMNVSTLELGDSALYLCASSPLGGPNTEAFFGQGTRLTVV.

The chain uses TRBV27 and TRBJ2-3; 8 nucleotides match TRBD2. V trimming: 7 bases; J trimming: 5 bases; junction bases outside the gene matches: 5. From germline, CDR1 is MNHEY and CDR2 SMNVEV (reference sequence). The CDR3 consists of 13 residues. The chain's CDR3 is CASNQRGIDTQYF. The CDR3 DNA reads as TGTGCCAGCAACCAGCGGGGGATAGATACGCAGTATTTT.

The chain joins TRBV27 to TRBJ2-1, with TRBD2 identical over 9 bases. Trimming at V came to 8 bases and at J to 5 bases, leaving 13 bases not matched to a gene. CDR1 MNHEY and CDR2 SMNVEV come from the germline V gene (reference sequence). CDR3 length: 16 residues. CDR3 DNA sequence: TGTGCCAGCGCCCCGTGGGCGGGAGGGCCGAACAATGAGCAGTTCTTC. It is translated as CASAPWAGGPNNEQFF.